This T cell receptor (beta chain) was sequenced for a study of blood T cell repertoires in COVID-19. For the study at large: Material from acute and convalescent COVID-19 was sourced from the United States, Italy and Spain. In each case, the material was cDNA or gDNA derived from T cells, B-cell-depleted T cells, or PBMCs.

This CDR3 contains 18 residues. Germline V gene lookup returns CDR1 MGHRA and CDR2 YSYEKL. The ends lost 1 base at V and 0 bases at J; junction bases unmatched: 7. TCRdb's copy holds only in-frame clones and misses some; the assay was immunoSEQ multiplex PCR. In the table there are 150,000 to 200,000 clones, around 86% of which are singletons. What was sequenced was peripheral blood. The chain is built from TRBV4-1 and TRBJ2-3; 10 bases fit TRBD2. The clonotype comes from a man between 18 and 29 years old with acute or convalescent COVID-19. The CDR3 region has the DNA TGCGCCAGCAGCCAAGGCCCAGAGCGGGGGGGAAGCACAGATACGCAGTATTTT. This codes for CASSQGPERGGSTDTQYF.